The sequence of this T cell receptor beta chain was determined in a study of shared clonotypes between healthy human individuals. About the study: Researchers assigned three CD4 naive, three CD4 memory, two CD8 naive and one CD8 memory plate to each donor.

The table came from immunoSEQ multiplex PCR; TCRdb's copy has only in-frame clones and leaves some out. The sample holds about 580,000 clones; about 98% are singletons and the top ten take 0.3%. CD8 cells regarded as naive lacked CD45RO, were positively chosen for CCR7, and omitted terminally differentiated effector memory CD45RA+ cells. Study donors comprised healthy, HIV-negative adults devoid of recent acute infection or vaccination. Concerning this clone itself: This sample includes further DNA sequences coding for the same CDR3.

This CDR3 comprises 14 residues. Trimming removed 0 bases at V and 1 base at J, with 7 bases between. Germline lookup yields CDR1 SGDLS and CDR2 YYNGEE. The TCR originated in a young man in good health. The rearrangement uses TRBV9 and TRBJ1-1, with D perhaps TRBD1 (6 bases). The specimen was naive CD8+ T cells sorted from blood. DNA of the CDR3: TGTGCCAGCAGCGTAGTAGGGGGGAACACTGAAGCTTTCTTT. Protein sequence: CASSVVGGNTEAFF.